The clone carrying this TCR beta chain was detected ten times or more. The CDR3 totals 11 residues. Germline V gives CDR1 SNHLY, CDR2 FYNNEI. V was cut by 8 bases and J by 5 bases, with 7 bases left in between. Sequencing used immunoSEQ multiplex PCR; TCRdb keeps in-frame clones, though not all of them. The sample contains roughly 42,000 clones, none of them singletons. This entry is derived from a study of T cells after posttransplantation cyclophosphamide. The sequencing sample was made of PBMCs. This chain joins TRBV2 and TRBJ2-4; D may be TRBD1 (6 bases). The source is a woman in her forties or fifties in good health and a related stem cell transplant donor. For the CDR3, the DNA is TGTGCCAGCTCAGGGGAAAACATTCAGTACTTC. It specifies CASSGENIQYF.